One and the same sample provided the 8 T cell receptor beta chains below, sequenced in a study of shared clonotypes between healthy human individuals. Sequencing used immunoSEQ multiplex PCR; TCRdb keeps in-frame clones, though not all of them. The sample has hundreds of thousands of clones; nearly 95% are singletons. Naive CD8 populations comprised CD45RO-negative cells positively selected for CCR7, excluding terminally differentiated effector memory CD45RA+ cells. Sequencing used naive CD8+ T cells sorted from blood. The source is a man under 40 in good health.

The genes are TRBV18 and TRBJ2-5; D perhaps matches TRBD1 (6 bases). The CDR3 loop spans 19 amino acids. With 1 base removed from V and 2 bases from J, the gap between germline ends came to 23 bases. CDR1 and CDR2 from the germline V gene are KGHSH and LQKENI. The CDR3 here is CASSPLLRDILSPQETQYF. The CDR3 DNA follows: TGTGCCAGCTCACCACTCCTCCGGGACATTCTCAGCCCACAAGAGACCCAGTACTTC.

V and J are TRBV7-9 and TRBJ2-5, with 7 bases aligning to TRBD1. The germline V gene has CDR1 SEHNR and CDR2 FQNEAQ (reference sequence). CDR3 length: 14 residues. The V and J ends lost 1 base and 2 bases, in that order; junction bases with no gene match: 1. CDR3 protein: CASSLGGQQETQYF. The CDR3 region has the DNA TGTGCCAGCAGCTTAGGGGGACAGCAAGAGACCCAGTACTTC.

The genes are TRBV27 and TRBJ2-7; 8 bases match TRBD2. The CDR3 loop spans 14 amino acids. J lost 2 bases, V lost 7 bases, and 7 bases had no gene match. CDR1 MNHEY and CDR2 SMNVEV come from the germline V gene (reference sequence). CDR3 loop: CASTPFGGAYEQYF. As DNA, the CDR3 is TGTGCCAGCACCCCTTTCGGGGGGGCCTACGAGCAGTACTTC.

J is TRBJ2-7 and V is TRBV2, with 15 bases matching TRBD2. After removal of 11 bases from V and 7 bases from J, the junction contained 15 bases not matched to a gene. The CDR3 is 16 amino acids. CDR1 is SNHLY and CDR2 is FYNNEI in the germline V gene. The CDR3, as DNA: TGTGCCGTCACCGGGGGGACTAGCGGGAGGCCCCTGGAGCAGTACTTC. Its translation: CAVTGGTSGRPLEQYF.

The chain links TRBV5-5 to TRBJ2-7; D perhaps matches TRBD2 (6 bases). This CDR3 has 16 amino acids. Germline V CDR1 and CDR2: SGHKS, YYEKEE (reference sequence). Trimming pared 4 bases from V and 3 bases from J, leaving 20 bases between. The CDR3 coding sequence is TGTGCCAGCAGCGGTCCCCCCGGGAGCTTGTACTACGAGCAGTACTTC. Encoded protein: CASSGPPGSLYYEQYF.

CDR3 in amino acids: CASSLEAPQGAKTGELFF. In DNA form, the CDR3 reads TGTGCCAGCAGCTTAGAAGCCCCACAGGGGGCAAAAACCGGGGAGCTGTTTTTT. This chain uses TRBV7-2 with TRBJ2-2; 9 positions match TRBD1. The V gene's germline CDR1 is SGHTA and CDR2 FQGNSA. V lost 1 base and J lost 5; bases outside the gene matches: 11. The CDR3 has 18 amino acids.

This rearrangement joins TRBV29-1 to TRBJ2-5; TRBD1 matches at 9 bases. Per the germline V gene, CDR1 is SQVTM and CDR2 is ANQGSEA. The CDR3 spans 14 residues. The V and J ends lost 6 bases and 4 bases, in that order; junction bases with no gene match: 9. The CDR3 bases are TGCAGCGTACAATACAGGGGGCTAGGAGAGACCCAGTACTTC. Translation gives CSVQYRGLGETQYF.

The chain is built from TRBV6-5 and TRBJ2-7; TRBD1 agrees at 12 bases. Per germline, CDR1 MNHEY and CDR2 SVGAGI. This CDR3 contains 15 residues. V dropped 6 bases and J dropped 6; count of bases not matched to a gene: 9. Here the CDR3 reads CASSLAGTGGSEQYF. The CDR3 DNA reads as TGTGCCAGCAGCCTTGCCGGGACAGGGGGCTCCGAGCAGTACTTC.